The rows below give T cell receptor beta chains drawn from one sample of a study of cytomegalovirus exposure and HLA in healthy donors. The protocol was immunoSEQ multiplex PCR, while the TCRdb copy is restricted to in-frame clones and leaves out a portion. Of 210,000 or so clones listed, 78% were seen once; the top ten hold under 0.6%. Material: PBMCs. Receptor source: a boy aged 5-17 years in good health and CMV-seronegative. CDR3s include the opening cysteine and the closing phenylalanine or tryptophan. The order of the fields is clone size, J gene, D gene, V gene, CDR3 DNA, CDR3 protein. D genes are given only for firm matches. Where a row states a size, it is once, few, many or the class of an expanded clone; other rows omit it.

>.|TRBJ1-1|TRBD1|TRBV2
TGTGCCAGCAAACTGACAGGGGAGGACACTGAAGCTTTCTTT
CASKLTGEDTEAFF
>.|TRBJ2-7|.|TRBV9
TGTGCCAGCTCCCTCCTGGGAGGTTCGGTCTACGAGCAGTACTTC
CASSLLGGSVYEQYF
>few|TRBJ2-5|TRBD2|TRBV19
TGTGCCAGTAGTATAGCGGGGGGTTTCCAAGAGACCCAGTACTTC
CASSIAGGFQETQYF
>.|TRBJ2-7|TRBD1|TRBV10-3
TGTGCCATCAGTGACGTTGGGACAGGGAGCTCCTACGAGCAGTACTTC
CAISDVGTGSSYEQYF
>.|TRBJ2-7|TRBD1|TRBV7-9
TGTGCCAGCAGCGGGTTGTGGGGACAGGGGTCCTACGAGCAGTACTTC
CASSGLWGQGSYEQYF
>.|TRBJ2-7|.|TRBV30
TGTGCCTGGAACGGGGGTAACGAGCAGTACTTC
CAWNGGNEQYF
>.|TRBJ1-1|.|TRBV7-2
TGTGCCAGCAGCTTAGGGGGGGGCACTGAAGCTTTCTTT
CASSLGGGTEAFF
>.|TRBJ2-7|TRBD1|TRBV9
TGTGCCAGCAGCAGGATAGACAGGGACGAGCAGTACTTC
CASSRIDRDEQYF
>.|TRBJ1-5|.|TRBV19
TGTGCCAGTAGTCCCCAACAGGGAAATCAGCCCCAGCATTTT
CASSPQQGNQPQHF
>.|TRBJ1-5|.|TRBV6-1
TGTGCCACCTCTTCCCGGACAGATTATCAGCCCCAGCATTTT
CATSSRTDYQPQHF
>.|TRBJ2-1|TRBD2|TRBV7-9
TGTGCCAGCAGCCGTCCGGGACTAGCGGGGGGGCGATATGAGCAGTTCTTC
CASSRPGLAGGRYEQFF
>.|TRBJ2-5|TRBD1|TRBV11-3
TGTGCCAGCAGCCTATGGACAGGGGAAGAGACCCAGTACTTC
CASSLWTGEETQYF
>.|TRBJ1-2|.|TRBV7-9
TGTGCCAGCAGTCAGCGGGGTAACTATGGCTACACCTTC
CASSQRGNYGYTF
>.|TRBJ2-2|TRBD1|TRBV30
TGTGCCTGGAGGGGGACAGGGCCTCTCAGCACCGGGGAGCTGTTTTTT
CAWRGTGPLSTGELFF
>.|TRBJ2-1|TRBD1|TRBV6-5
TGTGCCACGTACCCTCGACAGGGGAGTTTAGAGCAGTTCTTC
CATYPRQGSLEQFF
>few|TRBJ2-7|.|TRBV7-7
TGTGCTAGCAGCCAAGCCGCGGGGGCGGGCGAGCAGTACTTC
CASSQAAGAGEQYF
>.|TRBJ1-1|TRBD1|TRBV7-2
TGTGCCAGCCATACAGGGGCAAACACTGAAGCTTTCTTT
CASHTGANTEAFF
>once|TRBJ1-2|.|TRBV11-2
TGTGCCAGCAGCTTAGTTGGGGAAGAGGGCACCTTC
CASSLVGEEGTF
>.|TRBJ2-5|TRBD2|TRBV4-1
TGCGCCAGCAGCCAAGCTAATTACCCTAGCGGGGGCCAAGAGACCCAGTACTTC
CASSQANYPSGGQETQYF
>.|TRBJ1-1|.|TRBV13
TGTGCCAGCAGCGAGAGGGCATTAGGCACTGCGGAAGCTTTCTTT
CASSERALGTAEAFF
>.|TRBJ2-3|.|TRBV6-5
TGTGCCAGCAGTTATATTTCTGCAACAGATCGATATTTT
CASSYISATDRYF
>.|TRBJ1-6|.|TRBV19
TGTGCCAGTAGTCTACGCCCACCGACAACGGGGGGGACACCCCTCCACTTT
CASSLRPPTTGGTPLHF
>.|TRBJ1-1|.|TRBV4-2
TGTGCCAGCAGCCTAAGGCCACCGTCAGGAATCACTGAAGCTTTCTTT
CASSLRPPSGITEAFF
>.|TRBJ2-1|.|TRBV29-1
TGCAGCCTGACACTTCTGGCAGAGAGCTCCTACAATGAGCAGTTCTTC
CSLTLLAESSYNEQFF
>.|TRBJ2-7|TRBD2|TRBV16
TGTGCCAGCAGCCAATTCTCCTCCCCGTCCCGGGGGGGCGGGTACGAGCAGTACTTC
CASSQFSSPSRGGGYEQYF
>.|TRBJ1-1|.|TRBV27
TGTGCCAGCAGTCGCTGGGGGGTAGAAGCTTTCTTT
CASSRWGVEAFF
>.|TRBJ2-1|.|TRBV11-2
TGTGCCAGCAGCTTGCCCGGTGAGCAGTTCTTC
CASSLPGEQFF
>.|TRBJ2-7|TRBD2|TRBV12-5
TGTGCTAGTGGTTTGGGCCGGGACTATCGCTACGAGCAGTACTTC
CASGLGRDYRYEQYF
>.|TRBJ1-4|.|TRBV19
TGTGCCACCACAGCCGGGCCTCCGACCTCCCGGGGAACTAATGAAAAACTGTTTTTT
CATTAGPPTSRGTNEKLFF
>.|TRBJ2-1|.|TRBV2
TGTGCCAGCAGTGTTGGGAGCAATGAGCAGTTCTTC
CASSVGSNEQFF
>.|TRBJ2-1|TRBD2|TRBV7-9
TGTGCCAGCAGCCCGGTTCGGGGACTAGACTACAATGAGCAGTTCTTC
CASSPVRGLDYNEQFF
>.|TRBJ1-6|.|TRBV2
TGTGCCAGCAACGACAGGAATCAATGCACCCTCCACTTT
CASNDRNQCTLHF
>.|TRBJ2-2|TRBD2|TRBV19
TGTGCCAGTAGTATCGGGAGGTCCACCGGGGAGCTGTTTTTT
CASSIGRSTGELFF
>.|TRBJ1-4|.|TRBV6-1
TGTGCCAGCAGCTATATCACAGGGTTAGATGAAAAACTGTTTTTT
CASSYITGLDEKLFF
>.|TRBJ2-7|.|TRBV11-2
TGTGCCAGCAGCTTAGGCCCAGGGCCCTACGAGCAGTACTTC
CASSLGPGPYEQYF
>.|TRBJ2-5|.|TRBV7-8
TGTGCCAGCAGCCCCCGACAGGTCGAGGGGGAGACCCAGTACTTC
CASSPRQVEGETQYF
>once|TRBJ2-7|.|TRBV4-2
TGTGCCAGCAGCTTGGGGCCTCGCGAGCAGTACTTC
CASSLGPREQYF
>.|TRBJ2-1|TRBD2|TRBV7-6
TGTGCCAGCAGCTTCGGACTAGCGGGCGGTTACAATGAGCAGTTCTTC
CASSFGLAGGYNEQFF
>.|TRBJ1-2|.|TRBV5-1
TGCGCCAGCAGCTTGGCCTTAGGACAGATTTTCTATGGCTACACCTTC
CASSLALGQIFYGYTF
>once|TRBJ2-5|.|TRBV27
TGTGCCAGCAGCCCTATCGGGAGTCAGACCCAGTACTTC
CASSPIGSQTQYF
>.|TRBJ2-7|.|TRBV11-2
TGTGCCAGCAGCTTACGTAGTTTAGGGAGAAGATACTACGAGCAGTACTTC
CASSLRSLGRRYYEQYF
>.|TRBJ2-1|.|TRBV7-9
TGTGCCAGCAGCGCCGTCCAGGTTTACAATGAGCAGTTCTTC
CASSAVQVYNEQFF
>.|TRBJ2-2|TRBD1|TRBV4-1
TGCGCCAGCAGCCAGTCGGACAGGGTGGGAACCGGGGAGCTGTTTTTT
CASSQSDRVGTGELFF
>.|TRBJ2-1|TRBD2|TRBV18
TGTGCCAGCTCACCGAGCGGGGATGAGCAGTTCTTC
CASSPSGDEQFF
>.|TRBJ2-3|TRBD2|TRBV29-1
TGCAGCGTTGAAAGACACCTTAGCGGGACAGATACGCAGTATTTT
CSVERHLSGTDTQYF
>.|TRBJ2-1|.|TRBV7-9
TGTGCCAGCAGCTTAGGGGGGCACAACAATGAGCAGTTCTTC
CASSLGGHNNEQFF
>.|TRBJ1-2|.|TRBV7-2
TGTGCCAGCAGCCCAGATTTTGGGGGGTCGGAAGGCTACACCTTC
CASSPDFGGSEGYTF
>.|TRBJ2-5|.|TRBV5-4
TGTGCCAGCAGCTCCACAGGGAGCCAAGAGACCCAGTACTTC
CASSSTGSQETQYF
>.|TRBJ2-1|TRBD1|TRBV5-4
TGTGCCAGCAGCTTGGGGGCCCGACAGGGTAGGAGGAATGAGCAGTTCTTC
CASSLGARQGRRNEQFF